This TCR beta chain is from a study of CD8+CD57+ T cells in acquired aplastic anemia. General study findings and limits: Researchers report that about 29 CD8+ CDR3 sequences appeared in both patients and controls.

TCR beta VDJ combinations and CDR3 sequences were profiled from genomic DNA. TCRdb used MiXCR to reprocess the reads, holding one entry per CDR3 protein. The repertoire holds approximately 470,000 distinct CDR3 sequences, with roughly a third as singletons. V lost 0 bases and J lost 4; bases outside the gene matches: 5. The germline V gene has CDR1 SGHRS and CDR2 YFSETQ. The CDR3 loop spans 15 amino acids. About this clonotype: The antigen remains undetermined.

Sequencing was done on patients that had shown CD8+CD57+ cell expansion by flow cytometry. This TCR was sampled from a human donor with aplastic anemia. Sequenced material: sorted CD4+, CD8+, or CD8+CD57+ T cells (not recorded which) from PBMCs. The chain recombines TRBV5-1 with TRBJ2-5; the match to TRBD2 covers 8 bases. CDR3 in amino acids: CASSLAAGGRETQYF. Here the CDR3 DNA reads TGCGCCAGCAGCTTGGCTGCGGGGGGCCGAGAGACCCAGTACTTC.